The rows below give T cell receptor beta chains drawn from one sample of a study of cytomegalovirus exposure and HLA in healthy donors. Profiled with immunoSEQ multiplex PCR; TCRdb holds only in-frame clones, not every one. The sample spans approximately 120,000 clones; the ten largest clones claim 1%. The sample consisted of PBMCs. The receptors were sampled from a man in his late teens or twenties in good health and CMV-seronegative. Both conserved end residues are part of each CDR3. The D gene is left open where the match is weak.

d_gene: -
j_gene: TRBJ2-1
len: 10
v_gene: TRBV29-1
CDR3aa: CSGLGNEQFF

d_gene: TRBD2
j_gene: TRBJ2-7
len: 16
v_gene: TRBV4-1
CDR3aa: CASSQASGGAGYEQYF

d_gene: -
j_gene: TRBJ1-5
len: 11
v_gene: TRBV2
CDR3aa: CASLAVRPQHF

d_gene: TRBD1
j_gene: TRBJ1-2
len: 17
v_gene: TRBV28
CDR3aa: CASSSGTGGIGSYGYTF

d_gene: -
j_gene: TRBJ1-5
len: 14
v_gene: TRBV6-5
CDR3aa: CASSYSRATQPQHF

d_gene: -
j_gene: TRBJ1-2
len: 15
v_gene: TRBV6-1
CDR3aa: CASSEAIGGSYGYTF

d_gene: TRBD2
j_gene: TRBJ2-1
len: 16
v_gene: TRBV2
CDR3aa: CASSSQAGLSYNEQFF

d_gene: -
j_gene: TRBJ1-1
len: 12
v_gene: TRBV28
CDR3aa: CASTPPSAEAFF

d_gene: -
j_gene: TRBJ2-7
len: 13
v_gene: TRBV19
CDR3aa: CASSNGQLPEQYF

d_gene: -
j_gene: TRBJ2-7
len: 20
v_gene: TRBV10-3
CDR3aa: CAISAHRDRGRLAGGYEQYF

d_gene: -
j_gene: TRBJ1-2
len: 15
v_gene: TRBV4-1
CDR3aa: CASSLGYGEDYGYTF

d_gene: -
j_gene: TRBJ1-1
len: 15
v_gene: TRBV19
CDR3aa: CASSIALTGRTEAFF

d_gene: -
j_gene: TRBJ1-4
len: 13
v_gene: TRBV30
CDR3aa: CAWSVWRLSELFF

d_gene: TRBD2
j_gene: TRBJ2-7
len: 18
v_gene: TRBV7-6
CDR3aa: CASSLSPETSGASYEQYF

d_gene: -
j_gene: TRBJ1-2
len: 11
v_gene: TRBV2
CDR3aa: CASSVSSGYTF

d_gene: -
j_gene: TRBJ2-3
len: 17
v_gene: TRBV5-1
CDR3aa: CASSLRSAGASTDTQYF

d_gene: TRBD1
j_gene: TRBJ2-5
len: 14
v_gene: TRBV27
CDR3aa: CASSNYRGKETQYF

d_gene: TRBD2
j_gene: TRBJ2-1
len: 15
v_gene: TRBV4-1
CDR3aa: CASTSGRASYNEQFF

d_gene: -
j_gene: TRBJ2-2
len: 19
v_gene: TRBV6-1
CDR3aa: CASSEGRMIDGDNTGELFF

d_gene: -
j_gene: TRBJ1-5
len: 14
v_gene: TRBV27
CDR3aa: CASSLGGRNQPQHF

d_gene: TRBD1
j_gene: TRBJ1-5
len: 16
v_gene: TRBV5-1
CDR3aa: CASSAIPGQGGQPQHF

d_gene: -
j_gene: TRBJ2-3
len: 15
v_gene: TRBV15
CDR3aa: CATTSPGSPQDTQYF

d_gene: TRBD1
j_gene: TRBJ2-7
len: 16
v_gene: TRBV9
CDR3aa: CASSGAGGTGVSEQYF

d_gene: -
j_gene: TRBJ1-3
len: 16
v_gene: TRBV5-1
CDR3aa: CASSLGLAISGNTIYF

d_gene: -
j_gene: TRBJ2-3
len: 15
v_gene: TRBV6-5
CDR3aa: CASSTTVTSTDTQYF

d_gene: TRBD1
j_gene: TRBJ1-4
len: 14
v_gene: TRBV6-1
CDR3aa: CASSATGASQKLFF

d_gene: TRBD1
j_gene: TRBJ1-5
len: 16
v_gene: TRBV28
CDR3aa: CASSFVRGRGNQPQHF

d_gene: -
j_gene: TRBJ1-2
len: 13
v_gene: TRBV5-6
CDR3aa: CASSLGKGDGYTF

d_gene: TRBD1
j_gene: TRBJ2-2
len: 14
v_gene: TRBV2
CDR3aa: CASSRQGETGELFF

d_gene: TRBD1
j_gene: TRBJ2-7
len: 14
v_gene: TRBV6-1
CDR3aa: CASSTGGASHEQYF

d_gene: -
j_gene: TRBJ1-1
len: 15
v_gene: TRBV7-4
CDR3aa: CASSLNFLQGTEAFF

d_gene: -
j_gene: TRBJ2-3
len: 12
v_gene: TRBV9
CDR3aa: CASSARTDTQYF

d_gene: TRBD1
j_gene: TRBJ1-1
len: 18
v_gene: TRBV4-1
CDR3aa: CASSHQGQGGRSRTEAFF

d_gene: -
j_gene: TRBJ2-3
len: 15
v_gene: TRBV19
CDR3aa: CASTGGLPSRGAQYF

d_gene: -
j_gene: TRBJ1-5
len: 15
v_gene: TRBV2
CDR3aa: CASSLQGNSNQPQHF

d_gene: -
j_gene: TRBJ2-7
len: 14
v_gene: TRBV5-6
CDR3aa: CASSLELYSYEQYF

d_gene: -
j_gene: TRBJ1-5
len: 15
v_gene: TRBV19
CDR3aa: CASSLTGNSNQPQHF

d_gene: -
j_gene: TRBJ2-5
len: 16
v_gene: TRBV28
CDR3aa: CASSLAERYNQETQYF

d_gene: -
j_gene: TRBJ1-2
len: 16
v_gene: TRBV5-1
CDR3aa: CASSLAISKQNYGYTF

d_gene: -
j_gene: TRBJ2-3
len: 14
v_gene: TRBV29-1
CDR3aa: CSVWELVISDTQYF

d_gene: -
j_gene: TRBJ2-7
len: 13
v_gene: TRBV7-8
CDR3aa: CASSLLDRGEQYF

d_gene: -
j_gene: TRBJ1-1
len: 19
v_gene: TRBV18
CDR3aa: CASSPFAVGRGLMNTEAFF

d_gene: TRBD1
j_gene: TRBJ1-2
len: 16
v_gene: TRBV15
CDR3aa: CATSRDRAGQGYGYTF

d_gene: TRBD1
j_gene: TRBJ2-3
len: 15
v_gene: TRBV5-6
CDR3aa: CASSYGQGFTDTQYF

d_gene: -
j_gene: TRBJ1-2
len: 13
v_gene: TRBV5-1
CDR3aa: CASSLRSGYGYTF

d_gene: -
j_gene: TRBJ1-4
len: 13
v_gene: TRBV29-1
CDR3aa: CSVAGTVNEKLFF

d_gene: TRBD2
j_gene: TRBJ2-5
len: 16
v_gene: TRBV5-6
CDR3aa: CASRQGLAGGRETQYF

d_gene: -
j_gene: TRBJ1-6
len: 14
v_gene: TRBV6-1
CDR3aa: CASSEIGGYSPLHF

d_gene: -
j_gene: TRBJ1-2
len: 14
v_gene: TRBV7-9
CDR3aa: CASSFEQTDYGYTF

d_gene: -
j_gene: TRBJ2-5
len: 14
v_gene: TRBV9
CDR3aa: CASSVLTDQETQYF

d_gene: TRBD2
j_gene: TRBJ2-7
len: 18
v_gene: TRBV18
CDR3aa: CASSPFPPHSGGLYEQYF